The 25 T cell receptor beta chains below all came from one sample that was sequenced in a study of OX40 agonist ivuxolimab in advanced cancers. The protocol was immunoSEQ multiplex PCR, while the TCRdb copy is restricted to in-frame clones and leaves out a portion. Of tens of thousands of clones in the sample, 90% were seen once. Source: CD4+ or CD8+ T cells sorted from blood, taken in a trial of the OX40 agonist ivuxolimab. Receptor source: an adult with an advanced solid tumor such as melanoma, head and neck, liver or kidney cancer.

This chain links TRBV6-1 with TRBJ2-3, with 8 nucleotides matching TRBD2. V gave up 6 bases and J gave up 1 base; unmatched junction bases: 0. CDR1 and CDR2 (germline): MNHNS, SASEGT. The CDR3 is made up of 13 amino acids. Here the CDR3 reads CASRTSGTDTQYF. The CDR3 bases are TGTGCCAGCAGGACTAGCGGCACAGATACGCAGTATTTT.

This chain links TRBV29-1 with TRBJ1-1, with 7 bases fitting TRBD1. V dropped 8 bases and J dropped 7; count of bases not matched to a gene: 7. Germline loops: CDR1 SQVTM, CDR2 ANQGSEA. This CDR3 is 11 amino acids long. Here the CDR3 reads CSTHRGGEAFF. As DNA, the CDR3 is TGCAGCACACACAGGGGCGGTGAAGCTTTCTTT.

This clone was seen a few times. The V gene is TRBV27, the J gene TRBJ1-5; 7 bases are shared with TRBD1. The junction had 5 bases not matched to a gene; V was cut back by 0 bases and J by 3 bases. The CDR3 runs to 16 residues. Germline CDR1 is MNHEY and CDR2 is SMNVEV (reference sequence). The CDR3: CASSLSGTAFNQPQHF. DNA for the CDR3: TGTGCCAGCAGTTTATCCGGGACAGCATTCAATCAGCCCCAGCATTTT.

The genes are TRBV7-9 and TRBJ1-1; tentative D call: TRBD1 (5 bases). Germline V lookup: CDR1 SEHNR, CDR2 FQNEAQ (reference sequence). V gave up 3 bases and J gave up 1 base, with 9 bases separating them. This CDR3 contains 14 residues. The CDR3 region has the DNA TGTGCCAGCAGCTTGGGACTTTCGAACACTGAAGCTTTCTTT. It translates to CASSLGLSNTEAFF.

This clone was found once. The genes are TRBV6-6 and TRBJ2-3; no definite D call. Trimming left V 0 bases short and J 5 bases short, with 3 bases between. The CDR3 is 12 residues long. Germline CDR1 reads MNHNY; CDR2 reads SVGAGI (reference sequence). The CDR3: CASSYSKDTQYF. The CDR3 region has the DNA TGTGCCAGCAGTTACTCGAAAGATACGCAGTATTTT.

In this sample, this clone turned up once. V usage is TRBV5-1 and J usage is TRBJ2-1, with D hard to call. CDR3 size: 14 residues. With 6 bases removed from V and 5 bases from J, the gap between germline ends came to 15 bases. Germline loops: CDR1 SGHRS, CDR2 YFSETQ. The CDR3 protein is CASTSTPTNNEQFF. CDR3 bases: TGCGCCAGCACCTCGACTCCCACAAACAATGAGCAGTTCTTC. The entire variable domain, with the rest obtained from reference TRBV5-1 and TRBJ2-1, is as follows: KAGVTQTPRYLIKTRGQQVTLSCSPISGHRSVSWYQQTPGQGLQFLFEYFSETQRNKGNFPGRFSGRQFSNSRSEMNVSTLELGDSALYLCASTSTPTNNEQFFGPGTRLTVL.

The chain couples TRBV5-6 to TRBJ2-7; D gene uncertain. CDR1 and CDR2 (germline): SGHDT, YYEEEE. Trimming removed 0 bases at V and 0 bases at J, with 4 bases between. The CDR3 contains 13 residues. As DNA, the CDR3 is TGTGCCAGCAGCTTGGCGGGCTCCTACGAGCAGTACTTC. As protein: CASSLAGSYEQYF.

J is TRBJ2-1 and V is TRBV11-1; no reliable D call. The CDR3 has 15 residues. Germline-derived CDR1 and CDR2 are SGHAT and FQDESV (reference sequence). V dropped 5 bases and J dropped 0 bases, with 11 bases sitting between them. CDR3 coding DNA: TGTGCCAGCAGCGAAGGATGGGACTCCTACAATGAGCAGTTCTTC. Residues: CASSEGWDSYNEQFF.

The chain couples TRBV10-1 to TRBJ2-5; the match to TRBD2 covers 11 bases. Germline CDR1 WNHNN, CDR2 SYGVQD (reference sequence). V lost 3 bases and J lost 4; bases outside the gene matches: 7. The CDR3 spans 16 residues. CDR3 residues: CASSDTTSGDGETQYF. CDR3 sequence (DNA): TGCGCCAGCAGTGATACGACTAGCGGGGACGGAGAGACCCAGTACTTC.

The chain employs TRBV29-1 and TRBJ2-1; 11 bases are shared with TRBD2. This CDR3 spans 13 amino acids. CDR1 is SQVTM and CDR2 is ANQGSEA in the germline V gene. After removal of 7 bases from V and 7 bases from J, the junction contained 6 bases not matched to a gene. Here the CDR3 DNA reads TGCAGCGCCGGGTGGACTAGCGGGAATGAGCAGTTCTTC. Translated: CSAGWTSGNEQFF.

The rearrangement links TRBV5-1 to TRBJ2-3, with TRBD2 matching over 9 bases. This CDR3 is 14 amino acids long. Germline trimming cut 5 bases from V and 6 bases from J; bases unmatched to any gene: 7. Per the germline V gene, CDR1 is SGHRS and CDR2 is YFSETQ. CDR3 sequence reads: CASRRSSGIDTQYF. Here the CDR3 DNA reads TGCGCCAGCAGGCGTTCTAGCGGGATTGATACGCAGTATTTT.

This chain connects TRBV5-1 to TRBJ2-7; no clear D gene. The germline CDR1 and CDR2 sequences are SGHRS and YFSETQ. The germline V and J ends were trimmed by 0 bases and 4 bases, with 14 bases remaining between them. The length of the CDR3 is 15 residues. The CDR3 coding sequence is TGCGCCAGCAGCTTGGCCATGACCGACTTGTACGAGCAGTACTTC. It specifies CASSLAMTDLYEQYF.

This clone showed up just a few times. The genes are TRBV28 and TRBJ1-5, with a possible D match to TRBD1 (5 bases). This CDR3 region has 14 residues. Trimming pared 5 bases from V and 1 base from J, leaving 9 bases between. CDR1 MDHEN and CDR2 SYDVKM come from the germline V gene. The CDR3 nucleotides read TGTGCCAGCAGTCTGTGGACAAGCAATCAGCCCCAGCATTTT. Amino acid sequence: CASSLWTSNQPQHF.

CDR3: CASSLVSARGREKLFF. CDR3 nucleotides: TGTGCCAGCAGCTTAGTCTCCGCCAGGGGGCGAGAAAAACTGTTTTTT. V and J are TRBV7-8 and TRBJ1-4; 8 bases are a match to TRBD1. Germline values: CDR1 SGHVS, CDR2 FQNEAQ. J lost 8 bases, V lost 1 base, and 9 bases had no gene match. The CDR3 totals 16 residues.

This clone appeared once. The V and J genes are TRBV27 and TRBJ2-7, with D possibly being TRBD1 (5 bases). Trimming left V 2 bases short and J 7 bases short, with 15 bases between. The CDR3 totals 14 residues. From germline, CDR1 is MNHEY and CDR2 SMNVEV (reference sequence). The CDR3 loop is CASSLTQGSREQYF. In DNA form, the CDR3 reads TGTGCCAGCAGTTTAACGCAGGGATCTAGGGAGCAGTACTTC.

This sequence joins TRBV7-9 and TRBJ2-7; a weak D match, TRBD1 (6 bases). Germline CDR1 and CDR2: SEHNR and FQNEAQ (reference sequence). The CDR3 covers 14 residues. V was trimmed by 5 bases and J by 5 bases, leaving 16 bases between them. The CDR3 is CASSRDRFVDEQYF. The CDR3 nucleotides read TGTGCCAGCAGCCGCGACAGGTTTGTCGACGAGCAGTACTTC.

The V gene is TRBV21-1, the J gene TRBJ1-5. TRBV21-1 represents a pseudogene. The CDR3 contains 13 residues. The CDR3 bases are TGTGCCAGCAGCAAAGCAAGCAATCAGCCCCAGCATTTT. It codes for CASSKASNQPQHF.

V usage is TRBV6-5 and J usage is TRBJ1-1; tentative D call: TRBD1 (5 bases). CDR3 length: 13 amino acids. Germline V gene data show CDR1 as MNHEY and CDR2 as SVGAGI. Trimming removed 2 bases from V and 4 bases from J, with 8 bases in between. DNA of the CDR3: TGTGCCAGCAGTTACCAGGGTAGCACTGAAGCTTTCTTT. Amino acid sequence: CASSYQGSTEAFF.

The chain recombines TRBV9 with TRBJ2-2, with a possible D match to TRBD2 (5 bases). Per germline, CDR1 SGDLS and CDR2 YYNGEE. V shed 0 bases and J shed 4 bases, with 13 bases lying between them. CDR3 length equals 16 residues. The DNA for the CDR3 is TGTGCCAGCAGCGTAGAGCGGTGGGCGGGCACCGGGGAGCTGTTTTTT. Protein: CASSVERWAGTGELFF.

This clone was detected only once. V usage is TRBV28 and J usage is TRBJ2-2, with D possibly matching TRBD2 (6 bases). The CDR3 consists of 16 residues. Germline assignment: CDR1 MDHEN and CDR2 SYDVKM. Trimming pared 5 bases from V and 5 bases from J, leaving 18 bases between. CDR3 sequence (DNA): TGTGCCAGCAGTACCCCTCACCGTGGAGGGACCGGGGAGCTGTTTTTT. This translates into CASSTPHRGGTGELFF.

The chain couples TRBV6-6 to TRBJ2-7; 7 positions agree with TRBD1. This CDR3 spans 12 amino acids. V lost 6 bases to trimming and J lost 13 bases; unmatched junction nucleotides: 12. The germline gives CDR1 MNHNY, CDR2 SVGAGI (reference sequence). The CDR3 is CASSVRQGGKYF. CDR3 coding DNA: TGTGCCAGCAGCGTTCGACAGGGTGGAAAATACTTC.

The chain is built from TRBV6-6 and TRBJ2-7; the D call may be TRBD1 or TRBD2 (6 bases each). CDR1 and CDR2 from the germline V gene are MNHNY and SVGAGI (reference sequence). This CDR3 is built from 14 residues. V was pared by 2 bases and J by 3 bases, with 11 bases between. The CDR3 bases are TGTGCCAGCAGTTACCGGAGGGGGGTCTACGAGCAGTACTTC. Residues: CASSYRRGVYEQYF.

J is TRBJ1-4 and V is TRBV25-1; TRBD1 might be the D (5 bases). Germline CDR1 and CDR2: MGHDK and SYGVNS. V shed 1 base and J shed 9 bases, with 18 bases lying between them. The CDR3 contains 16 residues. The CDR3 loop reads CASSELGVGDGKKLFF. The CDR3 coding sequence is TGTGCCAGCAGTGAATTGGGGGTAGGAGACGGGAAAAAACTGTTTTTT.

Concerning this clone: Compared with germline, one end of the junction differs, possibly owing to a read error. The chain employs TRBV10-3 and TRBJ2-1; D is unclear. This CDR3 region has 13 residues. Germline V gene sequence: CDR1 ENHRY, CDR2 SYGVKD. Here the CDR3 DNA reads TGTGCCATCAGGGACGGCTCCTACAATGAGCAGCTCTTC. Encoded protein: CAIRDGSYNEQLF.

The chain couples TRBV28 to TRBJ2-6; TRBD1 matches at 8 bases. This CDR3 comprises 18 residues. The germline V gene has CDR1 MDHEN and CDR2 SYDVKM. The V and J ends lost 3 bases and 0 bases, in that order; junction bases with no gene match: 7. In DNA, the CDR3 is TGTGCCAGCAGTTTCGGGACAGGACGTTCCTCTGGGGCCAACGTCCTGACTTTC. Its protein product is CASSFGTGRSSGANVLTF.